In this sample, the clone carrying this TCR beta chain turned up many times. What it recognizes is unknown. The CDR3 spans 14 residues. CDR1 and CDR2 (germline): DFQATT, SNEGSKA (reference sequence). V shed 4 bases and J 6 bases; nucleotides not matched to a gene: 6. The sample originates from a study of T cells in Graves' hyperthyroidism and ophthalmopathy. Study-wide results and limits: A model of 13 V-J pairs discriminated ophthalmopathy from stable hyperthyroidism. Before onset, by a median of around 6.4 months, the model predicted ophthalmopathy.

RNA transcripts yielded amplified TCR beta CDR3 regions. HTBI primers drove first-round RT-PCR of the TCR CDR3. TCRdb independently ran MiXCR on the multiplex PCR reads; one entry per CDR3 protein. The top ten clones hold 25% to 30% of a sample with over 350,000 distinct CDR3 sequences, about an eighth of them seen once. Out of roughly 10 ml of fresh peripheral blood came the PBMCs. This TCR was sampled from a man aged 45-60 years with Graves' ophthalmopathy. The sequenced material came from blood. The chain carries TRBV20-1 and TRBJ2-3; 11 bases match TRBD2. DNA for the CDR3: TGCAGTGCTACTACTAGCGGGAGATCCGATACGCAGTATTTT. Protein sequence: CSATTSGRSDTQYF.